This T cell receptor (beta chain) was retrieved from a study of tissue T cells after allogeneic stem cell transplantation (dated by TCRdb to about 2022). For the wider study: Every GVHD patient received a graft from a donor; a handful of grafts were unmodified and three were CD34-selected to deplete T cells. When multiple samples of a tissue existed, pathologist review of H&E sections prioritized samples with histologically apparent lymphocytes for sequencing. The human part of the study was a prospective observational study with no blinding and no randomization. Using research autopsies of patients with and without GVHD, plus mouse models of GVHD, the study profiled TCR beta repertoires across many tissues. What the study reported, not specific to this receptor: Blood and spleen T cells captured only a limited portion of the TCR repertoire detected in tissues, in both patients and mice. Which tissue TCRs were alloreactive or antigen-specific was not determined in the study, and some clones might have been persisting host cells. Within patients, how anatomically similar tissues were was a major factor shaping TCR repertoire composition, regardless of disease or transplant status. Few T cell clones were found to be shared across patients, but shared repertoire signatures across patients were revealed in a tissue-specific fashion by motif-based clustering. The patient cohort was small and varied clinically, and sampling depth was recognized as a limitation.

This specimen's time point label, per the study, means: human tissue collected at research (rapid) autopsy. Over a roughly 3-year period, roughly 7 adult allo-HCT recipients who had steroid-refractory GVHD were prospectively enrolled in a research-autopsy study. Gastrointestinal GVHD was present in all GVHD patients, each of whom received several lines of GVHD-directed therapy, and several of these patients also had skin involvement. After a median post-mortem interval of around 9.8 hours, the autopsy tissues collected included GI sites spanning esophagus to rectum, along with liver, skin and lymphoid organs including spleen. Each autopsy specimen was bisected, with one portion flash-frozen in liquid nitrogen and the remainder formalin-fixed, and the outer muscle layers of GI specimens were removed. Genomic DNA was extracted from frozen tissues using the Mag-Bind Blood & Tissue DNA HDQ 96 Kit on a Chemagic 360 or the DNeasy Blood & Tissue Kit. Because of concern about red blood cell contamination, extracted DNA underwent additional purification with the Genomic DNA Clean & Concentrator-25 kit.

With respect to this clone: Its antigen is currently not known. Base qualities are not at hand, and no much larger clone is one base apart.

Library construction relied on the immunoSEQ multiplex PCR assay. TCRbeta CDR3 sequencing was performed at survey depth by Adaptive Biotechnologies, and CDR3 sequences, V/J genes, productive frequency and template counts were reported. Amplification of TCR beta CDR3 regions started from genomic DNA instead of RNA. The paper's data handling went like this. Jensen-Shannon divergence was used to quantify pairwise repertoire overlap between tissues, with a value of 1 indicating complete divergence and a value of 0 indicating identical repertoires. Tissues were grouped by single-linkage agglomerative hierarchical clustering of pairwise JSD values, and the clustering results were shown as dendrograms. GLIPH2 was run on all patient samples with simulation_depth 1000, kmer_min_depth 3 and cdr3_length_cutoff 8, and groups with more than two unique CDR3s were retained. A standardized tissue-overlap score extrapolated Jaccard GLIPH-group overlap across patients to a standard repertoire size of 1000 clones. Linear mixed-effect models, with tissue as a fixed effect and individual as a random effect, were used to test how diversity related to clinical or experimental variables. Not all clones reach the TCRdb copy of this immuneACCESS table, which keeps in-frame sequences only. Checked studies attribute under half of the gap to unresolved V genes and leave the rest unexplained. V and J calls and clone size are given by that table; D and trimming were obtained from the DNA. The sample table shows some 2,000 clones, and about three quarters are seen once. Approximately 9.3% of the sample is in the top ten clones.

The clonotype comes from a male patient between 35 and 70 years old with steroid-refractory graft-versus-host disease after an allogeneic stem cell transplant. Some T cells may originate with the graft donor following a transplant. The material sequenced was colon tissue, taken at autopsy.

The CDR3 region: CASSPQTGGPGYTF. DNA sequence: TGTGCCAGCAGCCCCCAGACAGGGGGCCCTGGCTACACCTTC. The chain is made from TRBV7-2 and TRBJ1-2; 10 nucleotides in the junction match TRBD1. CDR1 is given as SGHTA and CDR2 as FQGNSA, both from the germline V gene. The CDR3, cysteine through phenylalanine, is 14 amino acids long. Only the CDR3 region is kept as DNA, spanning 42 bases read in frame from base 1. V trim: 5 bases; J trim: 7 bases; unmatched bases: 7. Outside the CDR3, residues come from the reference TRBV7-2 and TRBJ1-2 proteins, so the full variable domain is: GAGVSQSPSNKVTEKGKDVELRCDPISGHTALYWYRQSLGQGLEFLIYFQGNSAPDKSGLPSDRFSAERTGGSVSTLTIQRTQQEDSAVYLCASSPQTGGPGYTFGSGTRLTVV.